The clone carrying this T cell receptor (beta chain) occurred a few times. Profiled with immunoSEQ multiplex PCR; TCRdb holds only in-frame clones, not every one. The table lists under 450,000 clones, approximately 91% of them singletons. Participants spanned ages about 18 to 90 years and resided in roughly 22 US areas. Researchers sorted participants into cohorts using their self-reported clinical history. The data derive from a study of blood T cell repertoires in COVID-19. Study in general: Acute and convalescent COVID-19 samples came from the United States, Italy and Spain. Nucleic acid was either cDNA or gDNA, and it came from T cells, B-cell-depleted T cells, or PBMCs.

This sequence originates from a woman between 40 and 55 years old who had been exposed to COVID-19. Sequenced input: PBMCs or T cells enriched from blood (not recorded which).

Here the CDR3 reads CASSFQKQIVANEQFF. Written as DNA, the CDR3 is TGTGCCAGCAGCTTTCAAAAGCAGATCGTAGCCAATGAGCAGTTCTTC. V usage is TRBV11-2 and J usage is TRBJ2-1; no clear D. The CDR3 sequence is 16 residues long. The germline V and J ends were trimmed by 3 bases and 6 bases, with 18 bases remaining between them. CDR1 and CDR2 (germline): SGHAT, FQNNGV.